Sequencing of this TCR beta chain was carried out in a study of T cells in Graves' hyperthyroidism and ophthalmopathy. The length of the CDR3 is 14 residues. V dropped 10 bases and J dropped 0; count of bases not matched to a gene: 6. Germline values: CDR1 SNHLY, CDR2 FYNNEI. Findings and caveats of the study: For ophthalmopathy, model prediction preceded onset by a median around six months.

Amplification of TCR beta CDR3 regions used RNA as the template. The HTBI primer set drove a first-round RT-PCR of the TCR CDR3. A single record per CDR3 protein comes from TCRdb applying MiXCR to the multiplex PCR reads. This sample has more than 550,000 distinct CDR3 sequences, with about 18% found just once. This clonotype has ten or more counts. Antigen: not known. The chain is built from TRBV2 and TRBJ2-1; 7 bases fit TRBD1. The sequence derives from a man in his fifties or sixties with Graves' hyperthyroidism. Material for sequencing was blood. CDR3 region: CATSGGSSYNEQFF. The CDR3 DNA reads TGTGCCACTTCAGGGGGAAGCTCCTACAATGAGCAGTTCTTC. The full variable domain, its missing parts supplied by reference TRBV2 and TRBJ2-1, is EPEVTQTPSHQVTQMGQEVILRCVPISNHLYFYWYRQILGQKVEFLVSFYNNEISEKSEIFDDQFSVERPDGSNFTLKIRSTKLEDSAMYFCATSGGSSYNEQFFGPGTRLTVL.